A single sample gave rise to the 16 T cell receptor beta chains below, sequenced in a study of cytomegalovirus exposure and HLA in healthy donors. In the PCR, 60 Vbeta and 13 Jbeta primers were used. Profiled with immunoSEQ multiplex PCR; TCRdb holds only in-frame clones, not every one. The data contain some 130,000 clones, 80% of them singletons. The sample consisted of PBMCs. These receptors originate from a young man in good health and CMV-seronegative.

V gene TRBV9 combines with J gene TRBJ2-1; TRBD2 agrees at 7 bases. CDR1 SGDLS and CDR2 YYNGEE come from the germline V gene. With 4 bases clipped from V and 6 bases from J, the junction kept 7 bases outside the gene matches. The CDR3 runs to 14 residues. The CDR3 DNA reads TGTGCCAGCAGCTTTGGACTAGTGGGCAATGAGCAGTTCTTC. This gives the protein CASSFGLVGNEQFF.

The chain is built from TRBV10-3 and TRBJ2-5; D is possibly TRBD1 (6 bases). There are 14 residues in the CDR3. V lost 7 bases and J lost 4, with 16 bases in between. Germline-derived CDR1 and CDR2 are ENHRY and SYGVKD. In DNA form, the CDR3 reads TGTGCCATCAATCCAGGGGCGACATTAGAGACCCAGTACTTC. It yields the protein CAINPGATLETQYF.

The chain carries TRBV4-3 and TRBJ2-1; a possible D gene is TRBD2 (6 bases). This CDR3 has 15 amino acids. V was trimmed by 4 bases and J by 7 bases, leaving 17 bases between them. Germline V lookup: CDR1 LGHNA, CDR2 YSLEER. The CDR3 sequence: CASSRGGTDLNEQFF. As DNA, the CDR3 is TGCGCCAGCAGCCGTGGCGGGACGGACTTAAATGAGCAGTTCTTC.

The chain is built from TRBV15 and TRBJ1-1, with D maybe TRBD1 (5 bases). CDR3 size: 15 residues. Germline CDR1 reads LNHNV; CDR2 reads YYDKDF (reference sequence). V dropped 5 bases and J dropped 1 base, with 14 bases sitting between them. CDR3: CATSPRLGGNTEAFF. CDR3 in DNA: TGTGCCACCAGCCCCCGGTTGGGGGGGAACACTGAAGCTTTCTTT. Full variable domain (remainder filled in from reference TRBV15 and TRBJ1-1): DAMVIQNPRYQVTQFGKPVTLSCSQTLNHNVMYWYQQKSSQAPKLLFHYYDKDFNNEADTPDNFQSRRPNTSFCFLDIRSPGLGDTAMYLCATSPRLGGNTEAFFGQGTRLTVV.

This rearrangement joins TRBV25-1 to TRBJ2-1, with 9 bases lining up with TRBD2. The CDR3 covers 18 residues. Germline assignment: CDR1 MGHDK and CDR2 SYGVNS. V lost 3 bases, J lost 5 bases, and 14 bases stayed unmatched. The CDR3: CASSDLLRIAGAHNEQFF. For the CDR3, the DNA is TGTGCCAGCAGTGATCTTCTCAGAATAGCGGGGGCCCACAATGAGCAGTTCTTC.

The chain has TRBV5-1 and TRBJ2-2, with D possibly being TRBD1 (6 bases). Trimming removed 4 bases at V and 5 bases at J, with 12 bases between. Germline-derived CDR1 and CDR2 are SGHRS and YFSETQ. The CDR3 covers 14 residues. The CDR3 nucleotides read TGCGCCAGCAGCGTAACACAGGGAACCGGGGAGCTGTTTTTT. Amino acids: CASSVTQGTGELFF.

The V call is TRBV4-1, the J call TRBJ1-4, with D possibly TRBD1 on 6 matching bases. Per germline, CDR1 MGHRA and CDR2 YSYEKL. The CDR3 extends over 15 amino acids. Trimming stripped 3 bases from V and 8 bases from J, with 16 bases between. The CDR3 DNA is TGCGCCAGCAGCCATCCTCGACAGGTGCGGGAAAAACTGTTTTTT. This sequence encodes CASSHPRQVREKLFF.

This chain connects TRBV28 to TRBJ2-3, with 12 positions matching TRBD2. V gave up 4 bases and J gave up 2 bases; unmatched junction bases: 7. This CDR3 contains 17 residues. Germline values: CDR1 MDHEN, CDR2 SYDVKM. The CDR3 coding sequence is TGTGCCAGCAGTTACCCTCCTAGCGGGAGGGCCACAGATACGCAGTATTTT. As protein: CASSYPPSGRATDTQYF.

The V and J genes are TRBV18 and TRBJ2-1; 7 positions match TRBD2. Trimming cost V 6 bases and J 7 bases; bases outside gene matches: 15. The CDR3 is 16 amino acids. Germline CDR1 reads KGHSH; CDR2 reads LQKENI. CDR3: CASSLDLAGVGNEQFF. CDR3 bases: TGTGCCAGCTCCTTAGACTTGGCGGGAGTAGGAAATGAGCAGTTCTTC.

This chain joins TRBV28 and TRBJ1-4; the match to TRBD1 covers 11 bases. The CDR3 loop spans 18 amino acids. Germline CDR1 and CDR2: MDHEN and SYDVKM. The V and J ends lost 4 bases and 8 bases, in that order; junction bases with no gene match: 15. The CDR3 is CASSSGTGGFYGVEKLFF. For the CDR3, the DNA is TGTGCCAGCAGTTCCGGGACAGGGGGTTTTTACGGAGTGGAAAAACTGTTTTTT.

The rearrangement joins TRBV9 to TRBJ1-2, with TRBD1 identical over 7 bases. This CDR3 has 15 residues. Germline lookup yields CDR1 SGDLS and CDR2 YYNGEE. The trim removed 4 bases at V and 0 bases at J, leaving 6 bases unmatched. CDR3 amino acids: CASSISGGTNYGYTF. The CDR3 DNA is TGTGCCAGCAGCATCTCAGGGGGTACTAACTATGGCTACACCTTC.

The gene calls are TRBV5-4 and TRBJ2-1, with 12 bases identical to TRBD1. The length of the CDR3 is 17 residues. J was trimmed by 8 bases and V by 0 bases; bases with no gene match: 9. Germline CDR1 is SGHNT and CDR2 is YYREEE (reference sequence). The CDR3 nucleotides read TGTGCCAGCAGCTTGGCGGGCGTGGGGACAGGGGGCTATGAGCAGTTCTTC. Translation gives CASSLAGVGTGGYEQFF.

A few counts support this clone. The V call is TRBV6-5, the J call TRBJ1-2; maybe TRBD1 (5 bases). The germline CDR1 and CDR2 sequences are MNHEY and SVGAGI. The CDR3 runs to 13 residues. Between the trimmed V and J ends, which lost 5 bases and 5 bases, there was a span of 12 bases. The CDR3 coding sequence is TGTGCCAGCAGTCTTGGGACTGCTTATGGCTACACCTTC. This encodes CASSLGTAYGYTF.

This CDR3 reads CASSELQGKETQYF. The CDR3 DNA sequence: TGTGCCAGCAGTGAACTACAGGGGAAGGAGACCCAGTACTTC. The chain links TRBV2 to TRBJ2-5; 7 nucleotides match TRBD1. The V gene end was trimmed by 2 bases and the J gene end by 5 bases; junction bases not matched to a gene: 5. The CDR3 extends over 14 amino acids. The germline V gene has CDR1 SNHLY and CDR2 FYNNEI.

The chain's CDR3 is CASSPTNDEQFF. The CDR3 DNA sequence: TGTGCCAGCAGCCCTACGAACGATGAGCAGTTCTTC. The rearrangement joins TRBV27 to TRBJ2-1, with unresolved D. Germline V gives CDR1 MNHEY, CDR2 SMNVEV (reference sequence). This CDR3 has 12 amino acids. V was pared by 6 bases and J by 8 bases, with 11 bases between.

In regard to this clone: Other DNA sequences in the same sample also yield this CDR3. The genes are TRBV30 and TRBJ1-5, with D perhaps TRBD1 (6 bases). The germline CDR1 and CDR2 sequences are GTSNPN and SVGIG (reference sequence). This CDR3 is built from 13 residues. Trimming left V 0 bases short and J 4 bases short, with 7 bases between. In DNA, the CDR3 is TGTGCCTGGAGTGTCACAGGGAATCAGCCCCAGCATTTT. This translates into CAWSVTGNQPQHF.